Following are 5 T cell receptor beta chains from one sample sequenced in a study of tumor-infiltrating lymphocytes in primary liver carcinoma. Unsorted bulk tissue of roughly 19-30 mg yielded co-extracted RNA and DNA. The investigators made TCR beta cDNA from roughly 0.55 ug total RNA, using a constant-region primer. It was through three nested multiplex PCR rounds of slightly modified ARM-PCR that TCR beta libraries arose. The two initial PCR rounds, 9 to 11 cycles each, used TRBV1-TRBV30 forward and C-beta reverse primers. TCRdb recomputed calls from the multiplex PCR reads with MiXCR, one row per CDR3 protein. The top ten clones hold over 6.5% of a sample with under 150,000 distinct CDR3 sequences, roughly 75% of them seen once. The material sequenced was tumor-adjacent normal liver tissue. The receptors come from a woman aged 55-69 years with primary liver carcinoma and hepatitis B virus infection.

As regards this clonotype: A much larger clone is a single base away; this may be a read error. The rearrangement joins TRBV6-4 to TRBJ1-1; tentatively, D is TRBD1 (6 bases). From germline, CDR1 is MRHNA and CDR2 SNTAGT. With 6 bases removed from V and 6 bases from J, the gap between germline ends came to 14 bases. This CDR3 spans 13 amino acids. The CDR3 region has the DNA TGTGCCAGCAGAAGGACAGTGGTGTCTGAAGCTTTCTTT. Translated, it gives CASRRTVVSEAFF.

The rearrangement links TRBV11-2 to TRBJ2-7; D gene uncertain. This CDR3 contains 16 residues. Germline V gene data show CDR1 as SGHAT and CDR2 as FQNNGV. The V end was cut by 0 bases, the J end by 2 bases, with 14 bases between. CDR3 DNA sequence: TGTGCCAGCAGCTTAGAGATGGCACCAAAACCCTACGAGCAGTACTTC. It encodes CASSLEMAPKPYEQYF.

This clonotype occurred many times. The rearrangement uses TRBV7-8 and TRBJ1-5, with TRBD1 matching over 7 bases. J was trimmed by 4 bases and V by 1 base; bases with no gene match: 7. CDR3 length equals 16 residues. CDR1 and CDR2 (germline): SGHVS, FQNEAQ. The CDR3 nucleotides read TGTGCCAGCAGCTTAGAAGCCGGGACAGAAAATCAGCCCCAGCATTTT. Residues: CASSLEAGTENQPQHF.

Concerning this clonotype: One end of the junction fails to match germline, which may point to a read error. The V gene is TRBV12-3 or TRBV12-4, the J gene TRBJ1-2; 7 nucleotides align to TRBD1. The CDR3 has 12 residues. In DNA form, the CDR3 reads TGTGCCAAGGACAGGAAGCCCTATGACTACGCCTTC. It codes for CAKDRKPYDYAF.

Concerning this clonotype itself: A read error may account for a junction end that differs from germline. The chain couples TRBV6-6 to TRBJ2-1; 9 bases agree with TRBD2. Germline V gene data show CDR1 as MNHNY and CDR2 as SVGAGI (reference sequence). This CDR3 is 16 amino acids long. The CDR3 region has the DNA TGTACCAGCGCCCCTACCGGGACTAGCTGGAAAAATGAGCAGTTCTTC. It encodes CTSAPTGTSWKNEQFF.